A single sample is the source of the 3 T cell receptor beta chains below, sequenced in a study of T cell responses to AZD1222 COVID-19 vaccine. TCRdb keeps only in-frame clones here, not all; method: immunoSEQ multiplex PCR. Of around 120,000 clones in the sample, roughly 87% were seen once. The input for sequencing was peripheral blood, taken on day 0 of AZD1222 vaccination. The receptor source for this set is an adult in good health.

The V call is TRBV7-9, the J call TRBJ2-4, with D uncertain. CDR1 SEHNR and CDR2 FQNEAQ come from the germline V gene (reference sequence). V lost 5 bases, J lost 4 bases, and 9 bases lay in between. This CDR3 region has 13 residues. Here the CDR3 DNA reads TGTGCCAGCAGCCAAAGCCAGAAAAACATTCAGTACTTC. It translates to CASSQSQKNIQYF.

V gene TRBV2 combines with J gene TRBJ2-7, with 7 bases that match TRBD1. The CDR3 has 14 amino acids. Germline lookup yields CDR1 SNHLY and CDR2 FYNNEI. The V and J ends lost 8 bases and 1 base, in that order; junction bases with no gene match: 8. The DNA of the CDR3 is TGTGCCAGCGACTACCCGGGACAGTCCTACGAGCAGTACTTC. Translating it yields CASDYPGQSYEQYF.

This CDR3 is CASSPSVRYYEQYF. The CDR3 DNA sequence: TGTGCCAGTAGCCCATCCGTCAGGTACTACGAGCAGTACTTC. The chain couples TRBV19 to TRBJ2-7; D remains ambiguous. This CDR3 has 14 amino acids. Trimming took 6 bases from V and 3 from J, leaving 15 bases between them. Germline assignment: CDR1 LNHDA and CDR2 SQIVND (reference sequence).